This T cell receptor beta chain was identified during a study of OX40 agonist ivuxolimab in advanced cancers. Germline assignment: CDR1 ENHRY and CDR2 SYGVKD. CDR3 size: 11 residues. Trimming took 3 bases from V and 5 from J, leaving 4 bases between them. Clones were sequenced by immunoSEQ multiplex PCR, and TCRdb holds only the in-frame ones, with some missing. The sample lists roughly 87,000 clones, approximately 92% occurring once. The rearrangement links TRBV10-3 to TRBJ1-1; D gene ambiguous. The starting material was CD4+ or CD8+ T cells sorted from blood, obtained in a trial of the OX40 agonist ivuxolimab. This TCR came from an adult with an advanced solid tumor such as melanoma, head and neck, liver or kidney cancer. CDR3 sequence (DNA): TGTGCCATCAGTGACGGGACTGAAGCTTTCTTT. The encoded protein is CAISDGTEAFF.